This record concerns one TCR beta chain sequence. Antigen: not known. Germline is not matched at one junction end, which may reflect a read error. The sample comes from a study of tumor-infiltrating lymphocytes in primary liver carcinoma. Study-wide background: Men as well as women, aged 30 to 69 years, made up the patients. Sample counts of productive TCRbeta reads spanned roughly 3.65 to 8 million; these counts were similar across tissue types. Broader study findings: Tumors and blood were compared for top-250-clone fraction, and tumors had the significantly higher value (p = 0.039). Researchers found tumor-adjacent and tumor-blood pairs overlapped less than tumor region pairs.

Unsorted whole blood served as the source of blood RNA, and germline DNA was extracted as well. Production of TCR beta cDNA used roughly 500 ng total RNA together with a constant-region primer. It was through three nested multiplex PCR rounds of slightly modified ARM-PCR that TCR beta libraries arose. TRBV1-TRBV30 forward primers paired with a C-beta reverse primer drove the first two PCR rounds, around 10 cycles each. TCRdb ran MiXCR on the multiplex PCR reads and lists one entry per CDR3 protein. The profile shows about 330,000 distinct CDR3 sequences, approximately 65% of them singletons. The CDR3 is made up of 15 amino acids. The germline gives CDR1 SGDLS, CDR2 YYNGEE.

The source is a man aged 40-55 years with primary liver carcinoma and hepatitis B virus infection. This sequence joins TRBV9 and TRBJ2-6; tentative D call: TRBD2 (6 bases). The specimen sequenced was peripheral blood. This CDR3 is CSSTPGGAGANVLTF. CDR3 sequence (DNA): TGTTCCAGTACACCCGGCGGGGCTGGGGCCAACGTCCTGACTTTC.